A single sample gave rise to the 18 T cell receptor beta chains below, sequenced in a study of identical twins (dated by TCRdb to 2016 to 2017). The receptor library was made with 5' RACE. The data were produced on an Illumina HiSeq 2000. TCRdb ran its own pipeline on the public reads, namely fastp trimming at Q25 and MiXCR clone calling, and kept in-frame beta chains. Rows are unified per CDR3 protein, each entry keeping the most common DNA and genes. The sample data list roughly 1.6 million distinct CDR3 sequences, and 32% of these were observed just once. Approximately 0.25% of the sample goes to the ten largest clones. Sequencing input: cord blood. The receptors stem from a newborn girl in good health.

The chain joins TRBV28 to TRBJ2-1; 12 bases are shared with TRBD2. With the DNA end fitting TRBJ2-7 better, the J assignment may be wrong. Germline assignment: CDR1 MDHEN and CDR2 SYDVKM. CDR3 length: 17 residues. This chain's CDR3 is CASSFGLAGNTYNEQYF. The CDR3 DNA sequence: TGTGCCAGCAGTTTTGGACTAGCGGGGAACACCTACAATGAGCAGTACTTC.

This clonotype was seen a few times. The chain has TRBV28 and TRBJ2-7; D tentatively fits TRBD1 or TRBD2 (5 bases each). CDR3 length equals 12 residues. Trimming pared 4 bases from V and 3 bases from J, leaving 7 bases between. Germline CDR1 is MDHEN and CDR2 is SYDVKM. The CDR3 DNA is TGTGCCAGCAGTTGGGGGATCTACGAGCAGTACTTC. It translates to CASSWGIYEQYF.

This chain connects TRBV6-2 or TRBV6-3 to TRBJ1-5, with TRBD1 matching over 7 bases. Germline V lookup: CDR1 MNHEY, CDR2 SVGEGT. The ends lost 6 bases at V and 7 bases at J; junction bases unmatched: 6. The CDR3 contains 13 residues. CDR3 DNA sequence: TGTGCCAGCAGCCGGGACAGAAAACAGCCCCAGCATTTT. The encoded protein is CASSRDRKQPQHF.

The chain links TRBV9 to TRBJ2-5, with 7 positions matching TRBD2. From germline, CDR1 is SGDLS and CDR2 YYNGEE. The CDR3 spans 15 residues. Trimming took 0 bases from V and 1 from J; bases not matched to a gene: 3. In nucleotides, the CDR3 is TGTGCCAGCAGCGTAGATCCTAGCGGCCAAGAGACCCAGTACTTC. It specifies CASSVDPSGQETQYF.

This clonotype has just a few counts. The J gene is TRBJ2-1, the V gene TRBV7-2; 8 nucleotides agree with TRBD2. V lost 3 bases, J lost 8 bases, and 6 bases stayed unmatched. This CDR3 has 14 residues. Germline CDR1 is SGHTA and CDR2 is FQGNSA. The CDR3 DNA follows: TGTGCCAGCAGCTTGGGGCGGGAGGTAGATGAGCAGTTCTTC. It specifies CASSLGREVDEQFF.

The chain uses TRBV7-9 and TRBJ1-5; unclear D gene. The germline gives CDR1 SEHNR, CDR2 FQNEAQ (reference sequence). V lost 0 bases, J lost 6 bases, and 12 bases lay in between. The CDR3 is made up of 15 amino acids. The CDR3 DNA follows: TGTGCCAGCAGCTTAGCAGCCGGAGGAGGTCAGCCCCAGCATTTT. Translated, it gives CASSLAAGGGQPQHF.

The table lists this clonotype with a few counts. The chain couples TRBV4-1 to TRBJ2-1; 9 nucleotides line up with TRBD2. The CDR3 is made up of 16 amino acids. V shed 4 bases and J 4 bases; nucleotides not matched to a gene: 8. In germline, CDR1 is MGHRA, CDR2 YSYEKL. The CDR3 nucleotides read TGCGCCAGCAGCCCTTGGGATAGCGGGGGTTACAATGAGCAGTTCTTC. Translating gives CASSPWDSGGYNEQFF.

The gene calls are TRBV20-1 and TRBJ2-1; 9 positions agree with TRBD1. CDR1 is DFQATT and CDR2 is SNEGSKA in the germline V gene (reference sequence). The CDR3 is 15 amino acids. V trimming: 4 bases; J trimming: 3 bases; junction bases outside the gene matches: 7. CDR3 amino acids: CSATTGGPGYNEQFF. The CDR3 DNA reads as TGCAGTGCTACCACAGGGGGCCCTGGCTACAATGAGCAGTTCTTC.

V usage is TRBV20-1 and J usage is TRBJ2-1; D might be TRBD2 (5 bases). The end of the DNA fits TRBJ2-7 better, so the J call may be wrong. The germline gives CDR1 DFQATT, CDR2 SNEGSKA (reference sequence). CDR3 length equals 13 residues. The CDR3 DNA reads TGCAGTGCTAGCGGGGTTGCCTACAATGAGCAGTACTTC. Encoded protein: CSASGVAYNEQYF.

This clonotype was detected only a few times. The chain uses TRBV20-1 and TRBJ1-2; D is unresolved. V was cut by 1 base and J by 5 bases, with 11 bases left in between. The CDR3 contains 13 residues. The germline V gene has CDR1 DFQATT and CDR2 SNEGSKA (reference sequence). CDR3 nucleotide sequence: TGCAGTGCTAGAGGCGACGGAGGGTATGGCTACACCTTC. This codes for CSARGDGGYGYTF.

This sequence joins TRBV20-1 and TRBJ2-5; 7 nucleotides line up with TRBD2. The length of the CDR3 is 14 residues. V shed 2 bases and J 7 bases; nucleotides not matched to a gene: 10. Germline CDR1 and CDR2: DFQATT and SNEGSKA (reference sequence). The CDR3, as DNA: TGCAGTGCTAGACCCCCGACTAGCAGTGTGACCCAGTACTTC. The encoded protein is CSARPPTSSVTQYF.

The chain links TRBV7-9 to TRBJ2-1; 9 positions agree with TRBD2. Trimming cost V 5 bases and J 10 bases; bases outside gene matches: 12. This CDR3 has 15 amino acids. The V gene's germline CDR1 is SEHNR and CDR2 FQNEAQ (reference sequence). CDR3 residues: CASSEKSGRTYEQFF. CDR3 sequence (DNA): TGTGCCAGCAGCGAAAAGAGCGGGAGGACCTACGAGCAGTTCTTC.

This chain joins TRBV12-3 or TRBV12-4 and TRBJ2-7, with TRBD2 matching over 9 bases. The CDR3 length is 17 residues. J was trimmed by 1 base and V by 5 bases; bases with no gene match: 12. For the CDR3, the DNA is TGTGCCAGCAGTACCACAACATTAGCGGGAGTATCCTACGAGCAGTACTTC. This encodes CASSTTTLAGVSYEQYF.

This clonotype was recorded a few times. V and J are TRBV20-1 and TRBJ2-1, with unresolved D. The CDR3 has 12 amino acids. Trimming removed 3 bases from V and 5 bases from J, with 8 bases in between. Germline values: CDR1 DFQATT, CDR2 SNEGSKA (reference sequence). CDR3 coding DNA: TGCAGTGCTAGGTTCTACCACAATGAGCAGTTCTTC. Its translation is CSARFYHNEQFF.

In its sample, this clonotype was seen a few times. The V call is TRBV5-6, the J call TRBJ2-3, with D possibly matching TRBD2 (6 bases). The CDR3 consists of 16 residues. The germline CDR1 and CDR2 sequences are SGHDT and YYEEEE. V was trimmed by 1 base and J by 1 base, leaving 13 bases between them. CDR3 in DNA: TGTGCCAGCAGCTTGTTAATGGGACTCCGCACAGATACGCAGTATTTT. Its protein is CASSLLMGLRTDTQYF.

This rearrangement joins TRBV7-2 to TRBJ2-3, with 7 bases fitting TRBD1. From germline, CDR1 is SGHTA and CDR2 FQGNSA. Unmatched junction bases numbered 4, after V lost 7 bases and J lost 0 bases. The CDR3 covers 14 residues. The CDR3 nucleotides are TGTGCCAGCAAGGAGGACAGGAGCACAGATACGCAGTATTTT. The encoded protein is CASKEDRSTDTQYF.

The gene calls are TRBV5-1 and TRBJ2-5; D may be TRBD1 or TRBD2 (5 bases each). Matching the DNA end better, TRBJ2-7 makes the J call doubtful. CDR1 SGHRS and CDR2 YFSETQ come from the germline V gene. The CDR3 covers 14 residues. The CDR3 DNA is TGCGCCAGCAGCTTGGTAGGGGAGTTTTACGAGCAGTACTTC. Its translation: CASSLVGEFYEQYF.

This clonotype was seen more than once but under ten times. CDR3 nucleotide sequence: TGCGCCAGCAGCTTGGACAGGGTAGACCATTCACCCCTCCACTTT. Its protein is CASSLDRVDHSPLHF. The chain is built from TRBV5-1 and TRBJ1-6; tentatively, D is TRBD1 (6 bases). CDR3 length: 15 amino acids. V lost 0 bases to trimming and J lost 8 bases, with 12 bases between them. Germline loops: CDR1 SGHRS, CDR2 YFSETQ. The whole variable domain, remainder taken from reference TRBV5-1 and TRBJ1-6, is KAGVTQTPRYLIKTRGQQVTLSCSPISGHRSVSWYQQTPGQGLQFLFEYFSETQRNKGNFPGRFSGRQFSNSRSEMNVSTLELGDSALYLCASSLDRVDHSPLHFGNGTRLTVT.